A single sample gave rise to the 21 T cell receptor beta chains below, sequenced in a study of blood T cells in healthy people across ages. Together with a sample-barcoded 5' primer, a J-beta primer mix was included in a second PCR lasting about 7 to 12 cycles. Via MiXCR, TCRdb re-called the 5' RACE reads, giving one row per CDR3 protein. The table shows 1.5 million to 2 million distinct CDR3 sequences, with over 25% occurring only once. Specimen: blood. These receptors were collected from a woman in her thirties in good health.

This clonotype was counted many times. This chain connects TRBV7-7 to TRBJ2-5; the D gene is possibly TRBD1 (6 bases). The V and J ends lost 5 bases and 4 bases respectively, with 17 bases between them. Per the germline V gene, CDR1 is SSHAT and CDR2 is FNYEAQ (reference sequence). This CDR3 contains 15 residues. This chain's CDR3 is CASSQTGARGETQYF. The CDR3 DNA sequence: TGTGCCAGCAGCCAGACAGGAGCTCGGGGAGAGACCCAGTACTTC.

This CDR3 reads CATSGSSTYNEQFF. CDR3 sequence (DNA): TGTGCCACGTCCGGGTCCTCAACCTACAATGAGCAGTTCTTC. The chain employs TRBV7-9 and TRBJ2-1; D is undetermined. Trimming shortened V by 10 bases and J by 2 bases, and 15 bases separated the two germline ends. The CDR3 loop spans 14 amino acids. Germline V CDR1 and CDR2: SEHNR, FQNEAQ (reference sequence).

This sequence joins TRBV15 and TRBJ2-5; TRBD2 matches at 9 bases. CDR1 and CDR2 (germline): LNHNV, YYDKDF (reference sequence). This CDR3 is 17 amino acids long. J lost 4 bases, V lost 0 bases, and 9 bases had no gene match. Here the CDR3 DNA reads TGTGCCACCAGCAGAGAGGCAGCGGGGACTAGCCTAGAGACCCAGTACTTC. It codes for CATSREAAGTSLETQYF.

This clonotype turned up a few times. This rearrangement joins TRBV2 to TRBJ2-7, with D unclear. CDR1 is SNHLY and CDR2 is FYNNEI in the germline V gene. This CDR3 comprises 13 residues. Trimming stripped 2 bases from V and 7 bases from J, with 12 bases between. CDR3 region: CASSERAPEEQYF. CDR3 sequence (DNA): TGTGCCAGCAGTGAAAGGGCACCGGAAGAGCAGTACTTC.

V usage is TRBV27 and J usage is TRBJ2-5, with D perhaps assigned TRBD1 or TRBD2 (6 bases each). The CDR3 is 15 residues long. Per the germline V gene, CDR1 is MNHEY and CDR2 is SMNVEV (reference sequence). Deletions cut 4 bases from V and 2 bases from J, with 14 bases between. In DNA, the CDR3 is TGTGCCAGCAGTTACCCGGGGGCTGGTCAAGAGACCCAGTACTTC. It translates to CASSYPGAGQETQYF.

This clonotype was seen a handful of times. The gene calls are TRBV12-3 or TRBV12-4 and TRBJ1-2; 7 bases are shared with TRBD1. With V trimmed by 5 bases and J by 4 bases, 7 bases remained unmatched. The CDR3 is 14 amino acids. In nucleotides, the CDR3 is TGTGCCAGCAGTCCTCGGGACAGCTCCTATGGCTACACCTTC. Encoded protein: CASSPRDSSYGYTF.

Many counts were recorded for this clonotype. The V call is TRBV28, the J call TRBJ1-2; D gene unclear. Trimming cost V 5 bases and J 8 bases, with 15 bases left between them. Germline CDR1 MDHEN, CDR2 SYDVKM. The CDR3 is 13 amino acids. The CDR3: CASSLDWVSGYTF. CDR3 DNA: TGTGCCAGCAGTCTAGACTGGGTTTCAGGCTACACCTTC.

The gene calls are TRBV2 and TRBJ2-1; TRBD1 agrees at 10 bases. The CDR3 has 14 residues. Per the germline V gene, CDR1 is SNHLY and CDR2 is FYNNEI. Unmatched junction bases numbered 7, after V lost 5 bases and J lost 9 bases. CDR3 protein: CASSPTTGGSEQFF. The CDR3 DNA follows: TGTGCCAGCAGTCCCACGACAGGGGGCAGTGAGCAGTTCTTC.

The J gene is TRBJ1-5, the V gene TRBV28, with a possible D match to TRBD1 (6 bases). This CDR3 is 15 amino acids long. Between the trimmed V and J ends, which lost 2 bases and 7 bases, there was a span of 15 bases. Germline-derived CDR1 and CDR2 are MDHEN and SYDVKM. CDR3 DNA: TGTGCCAGCAGTTTACCTAGACAGGCAGAACAGCCCCAGCATTTT. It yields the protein CASSLPRQAEQPQHF.

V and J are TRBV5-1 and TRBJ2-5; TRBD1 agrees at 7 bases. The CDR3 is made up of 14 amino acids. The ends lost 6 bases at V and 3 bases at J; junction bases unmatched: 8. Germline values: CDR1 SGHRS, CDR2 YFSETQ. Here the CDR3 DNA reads TGCGCCAGCACCCTAGGGACAGCCGAAGAGACCCAGTACTTC. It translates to CASTLGTAEETQYF.

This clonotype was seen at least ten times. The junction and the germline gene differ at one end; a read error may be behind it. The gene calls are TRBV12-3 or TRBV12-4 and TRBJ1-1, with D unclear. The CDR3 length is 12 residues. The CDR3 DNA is TGCGCCAGCAGCACAGCAAACACTGAAGCTTTCTTT. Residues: CASSTANTEAFF.

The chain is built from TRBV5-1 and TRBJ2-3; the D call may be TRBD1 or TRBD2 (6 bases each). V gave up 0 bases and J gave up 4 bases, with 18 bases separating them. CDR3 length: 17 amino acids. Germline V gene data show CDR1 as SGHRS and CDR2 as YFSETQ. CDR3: CASSLEGGPGRADTQYF. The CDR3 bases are TGCGCCAGCAGCTTGGAGGGGGGCCCAGGACGCGCAGATACGCAGTATTTT.

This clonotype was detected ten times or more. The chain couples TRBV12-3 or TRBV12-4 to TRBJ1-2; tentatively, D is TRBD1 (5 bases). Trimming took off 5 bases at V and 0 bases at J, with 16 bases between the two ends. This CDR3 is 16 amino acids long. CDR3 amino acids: CASSPRRGGANYGYTF. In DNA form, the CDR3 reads TGTGCCAGCAGTCCCCGGCGGGGGGGGGCTAACTATGGCTACACCTTC.

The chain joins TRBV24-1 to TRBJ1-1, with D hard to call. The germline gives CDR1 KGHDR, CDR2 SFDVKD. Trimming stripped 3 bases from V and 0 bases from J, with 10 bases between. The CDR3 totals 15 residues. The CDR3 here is CATSDPPTLNTEAFF. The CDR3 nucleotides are TGTGCCACCAGTGATCCACCGACACTGAACACTGAAGCTTTCTTT.

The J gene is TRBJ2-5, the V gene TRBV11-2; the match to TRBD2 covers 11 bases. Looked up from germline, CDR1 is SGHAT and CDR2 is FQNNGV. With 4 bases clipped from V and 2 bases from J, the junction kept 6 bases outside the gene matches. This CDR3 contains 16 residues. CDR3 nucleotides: TGTGCCAGCAGCTCCAGACTAGCGGGAATTCAAGAGACCCAGTACTTC. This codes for CASSSRLAGIQETQYF. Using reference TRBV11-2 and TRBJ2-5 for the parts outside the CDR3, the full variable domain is EAGVAQSPRYKIIEKRQSVAFWCNPISGHATLYWYQQILGQGPKLLIQFQNNGVVDDSQLPKDRFSAERLKGVDSTLKIQPAKLEDSAVYLCASSSRLAGIQETQYFGPGTRLLVL.

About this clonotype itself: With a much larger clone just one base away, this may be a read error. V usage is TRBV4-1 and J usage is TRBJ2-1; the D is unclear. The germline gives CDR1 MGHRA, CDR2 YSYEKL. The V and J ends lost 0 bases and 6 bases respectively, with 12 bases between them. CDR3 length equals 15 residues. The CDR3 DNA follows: TGCGCCAGCAGCCAAGATAAAAACGTAGTCAATGAGCAGTTCTTC. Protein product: CASSQDKNVVNEQFF.

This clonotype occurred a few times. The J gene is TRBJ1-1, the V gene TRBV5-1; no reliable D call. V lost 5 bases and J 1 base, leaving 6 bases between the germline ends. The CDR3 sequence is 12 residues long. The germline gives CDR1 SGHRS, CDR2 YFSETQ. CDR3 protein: CASRGANTEAFF. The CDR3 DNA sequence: TGCGCCAGCAGGGGAGCGAACACTGAAGCTTTCTTT.

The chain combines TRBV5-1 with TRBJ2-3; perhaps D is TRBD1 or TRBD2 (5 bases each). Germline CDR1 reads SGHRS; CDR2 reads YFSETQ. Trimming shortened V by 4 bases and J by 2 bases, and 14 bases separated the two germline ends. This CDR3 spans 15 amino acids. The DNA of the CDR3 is TGCGCCAGCAGCCTCCGGGACCAGAACACAGATACGCAGTATTTT. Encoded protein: CASSLRDQNTDTQYF.

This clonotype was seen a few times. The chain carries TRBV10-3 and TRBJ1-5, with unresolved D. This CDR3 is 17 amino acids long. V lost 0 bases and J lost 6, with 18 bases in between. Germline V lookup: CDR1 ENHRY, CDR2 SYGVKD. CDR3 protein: CAISESIGSTAFQPQHF. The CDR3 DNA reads TGTGCCATCAGTGAGTCGATAGGCAGTACGGCATTTCAGCCCCAGCATTTT.

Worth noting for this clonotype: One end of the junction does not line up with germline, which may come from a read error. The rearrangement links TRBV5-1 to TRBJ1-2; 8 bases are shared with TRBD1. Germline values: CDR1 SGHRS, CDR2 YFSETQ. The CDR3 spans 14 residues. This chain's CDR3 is CASGLRATGDGYTF. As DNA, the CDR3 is TGCGCCAGCGGCTTGAGGGCGACAGGGGATGGCTACACCTTC.

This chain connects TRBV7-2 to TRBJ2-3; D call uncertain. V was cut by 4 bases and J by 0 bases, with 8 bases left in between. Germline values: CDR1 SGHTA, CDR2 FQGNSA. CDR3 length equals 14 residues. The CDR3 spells CASSSRRSTDTQYF. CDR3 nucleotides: TGTGCCAGCAGCTCCAGGCGGAGCACAGATACGCAGTATTTT.